This entry lists 13 T cell receptor beta chains sequenced from one sample in a study of CD8 T cells in ankylosing spondylitis. Study findings and constraints: The study identified a TCR beta motif of several highly homologous variants that appeared characteristic of ankylosing spondylitis blood.

Their antigens remain unidentified. TCRdb recomputed calls from the 5' RACE reads with MiXCR, one row per CDR3 protein. The sample has about 330,000 distinct CDR3 sequences; approximately 8.2% are singletons. The sequenced material came from blood, either unsorted or a sorted T cell fraction (not recorded which). These receptors originate from a male donor with ankylosing spondylitis.

The chain couples TRBV12-3 or TRBV12-4 to TRBJ2-7; no clear D. CDR3 length: 12 residues. Trimming stripped 0 bases from V and 5 bases from J, with 5 bases between. CDR3 region: CASSLAWHEQYF. The CDR3 DNA reads TGTGCCAGCAGTTTAGCGTGGCACGAGCAGTACTTC.

This chain connects TRBV5-1 to TRBJ2-3, with TRBD1 as a possible D gene (5 bases). Deletions cut 7 bases from V and 2 bases from J, with 11 bases between. The CDR3 spans 13 residues. Looked up from germline, CDR1 is SGHRS and CDR2 is YFSETQ. CDR3 bases: TGCGCCAGCCAGGGTAGATTCACAGATACGCAGTATTTT. Translated: CASQGRFTDTQYF.

The V call is TRBV28, the J call TRBJ2-7; D is perhaps TRBD1 (7 bases). The V and J ends lost 3 bases and 3 bases respectively, with 18 bases between them. Germline V gene data show CDR1 as MDHEN and CDR2 as SYDVKM. The CDR3 is made up of 16 amino acids. As DNA, the CDR3 is TGTGCCAGCAGTTTTAGCGGCCCCGGGACAGTCTACGAGCAGTACTTC. Protein sequence: CASSFSGPGTVYEQYF.

This clonotype was seen a handful of times. This chain connects TRBV19 to TRBJ2-3; 14 nucleotides match TRBD2. CDR3 length equals 17 residues. The J segment lost 4 bases and the V segment lost 4 bases, leaving 7 bases of the junction unmatched. CDR1 and CDR2 (germline): LNHDA, SQIVND (reference sequence). CDR3 DNA sequence: TGTGCCAGTAGTACCCCTGGACTAGCGGGAGGAGCAGATACGCAGTATTTT. As protein: CASSTPGLAGGADTQYF.

Ten or more counts support this clonotype. This chain uses TRBV5-1 with TRBJ2-2, with a weak D call TRBD1 (6 bases). The CDR3 sequence is 14 residues long. Deletions cut 4 bases from V and 1 base from J, with 8 bases between. Germline-derived CDR1 and CDR2 are SGHRS and YFSETQ. This CDR3 reads CASSTGQNTGELFF. CDR3 DNA: TGCGCCAGCAGCACGGGACAGAACACCGGGGAGCTGTTTTTT.

This clonotype was detected a few times. The chain couples TRBV2 to TRBJ2-7; the D gene is possibly TRBD2 (7 bases). Germline V gene data show CDR1 as SNHLY and CDR2 as FYNNEI. There are 11 residues in the CDR3. Trimming stripped 9 bases from V and 13 bases from J, with 19 bases between. The CDR3 protein is CARLYGRGGYF. The CDR3 region has the DNA TGTGCCAGGCTGTATGGGAGGGGGGGATACTTC.

This clonotype was seen many times. V and J are TRBV7-4 and TRBJ2-1, with 7 bases aligning to TRBD1. The germline gives CDR1 SGHVT, CDR2 SQSDAQ. There are 10 residues in the CDR3. The V gene end was trimmed by 8 bases and the J gene end by 9 bases; junction bases not matched to a gene: 1. In DNA form, the CDR3 reads TGTGCCAGCCCAGGGGGTGAGCAGTTCTTC. Its protein product is CASPGGEQFF.

This chain uses TRBV29-1 with TRBJ2-5; D not resolved. The CDR3 loop spans 11 amino acids. The V gene lost 8 bases and the J gene lost 2 bases, with 9 bases spanning the gap. Looked up from germline, CDR1 is SQVTM and CDR2 is ANQGSEA. This CDR3 reads CSRTDQETQYF. DNA for the CDR3: TGCAGCCGGACCGATCAAGAGACCCAGTACTTC.

This clonotype was recorded at least ten times. The chain combines TRBV4-1 with TRBJ2-1, with 14 bases fitting TRBD2. Germline lookup yields CDR1 MGHRA and CDR2 YSYEKL. CDR3 length: 19 residues. Germline trimming cut 0 bases from V and 9 bases from J; bases unmatched to any gene: 13. This chain's CDR3 is CASSQDLGLAGAQRGEQFF. DNA of the CDR3: TGCGCCAGCAGCCAAGACCTGGGACTAGCGGGAGCCCAGAGGGGTGAGCAGTTCTTC.

This clonotype was seen many times. This chain uses TRBV29-1 with TRBJ2-1; 7 nucleotides agree with TRBD2. Losses at the gene ends were 1 base for V and 0 bases for J; bases not matched to a gene: 9. Germline CDR1 is SQVTM and CDR2 is ANQGSEA. CDR3 length: 17 residues. CDR3 coding DNA: TGCAGCGTTGAAGTAGCGGGCACTCCCAGCTCCTACAATGAGCAGTTCTTC. Encoded protein: CSVEVAGTPSSYNEQFF.

Ten or more counts support this clonotype. The chain combines TRBV28 with TRBJ2-1; TRBD2 agrees at 13 bases. CDR3 size: 15 residues. The V and J ends lost 3 bases and 7 bases, in that order; junction bases with no gene match: 3. The germline gives CDR1 MDHEN, CDR2 SYDVKM. The CDR3 spells CASSLRTSGSNEQFF. The CDR3 DNA reads TGTGCCAGCAGTTTGAGGACTAGCGGGAGTAATGAGCAGTTCTTC.

This clonotype occurred many times. The V and J genes are TRBV4-2 and TRBJ2-1; 8 positions match TRBD2. Germline CDR1 LGHNA, CDR2 YNFKEQ. The CDR3 is 16 amino acids. The V segment lost 1 base and the J segment 6 bases; nucleotides outside the gene matches: 8. CDR3 in amino acids: CASSQAGGRSINEQFF. Written as DNA, the CDR3 is TGTGCCAGCAGCCAAGCTGGCGGGAGGTCGATCAATGAGCAGTTCTTC.

The chain joins TRBV2 to TRBJ2-7; TRBD1 might be the D (5 bases). This CDR3 has 14 amino acids. Germline CDR1 reads SNHLY; CDR2 reads FYNNEI. V was cut by 6 bases and J by 2 bases, with 14 bases left in between. The CDR3 DNA is TGTGCCAGCAGACCGACAGAGTCGGCCTACGAGCAGTACTTC. It encodes CASRPTESAYEQYF.